The rows below give T cell receptor beta chains drawn from one sample of a study of T cells after yellow fever vaccination. TCRdb independently ran MiXCR on the 5' RACE reads; one entry per CDR3 protein. The sample records about 350,000 distinct CDR3 sequences, around 8.1% being singletons. This specimen was PBMCs, taken roughly 45 days after the first yellow fever vaccination. These receptors came from a man aged 18-30 years who received the YFV17D yellow fever vaccine. CDR3s include the opening cysteine and the closing phenylalanine or tryptophan. The order of the fields is J gene, clone size, D gene, V gene, CDR3 protein, CDR3 DNA. D genes are given only for firm matches. Not every row has a clone size; where given, it reads once, few, many or a size class.

TRBJ2-3	-	-	TRBV5-1	CASFQGPPTDTQYF	TGCGCCAGTTTTCAGGGGCCTCCCACAGATACGCAGTATTTT
TRBJ1-1	-	-	TRBV25-1	CASSEPAGSPEAFF	TGTGCCAGCAGTGAACCCGCGGGTAGTCCTGAAGCTTTCTTT
TRBJ2-3	-	TRBD2	TRBV7-8	CASSPRRSASGGNRTDTQYF	TGTGCCAGCAGCCCCCGCCGCAGTGCTAGCGGGGGGAATAGGACAGATACGCAGTATTTT
TRBJ1-6	many	-	TRBV7-3	CASAGDYNSPLHF	TGTGCCAGCGCTGGGGACTATAATTCACCCCTCCACTTT
TRBJ1-5	-	-	TRBV5-6	CASSLGAAQPQHF	TGTGCCAGCAGCTTGGGGGCAGCCCAGCCCCAGCATTTT
TRBJ1-2	few	-	TRBV10-2	CASSEIEGNYGYTF	TGCGCCAGCAGTGAGATTGAGGGAAACTATGGCTACACCTTC
TRBJ2-7	few	-	TRBV11-1	CASSRTTGFGVGGNEQYF	TGTGCCAGCAGCCGGACGACAGGGTTTGGAGTTGGAGGGAACGAGCAGTACTTC
TRBJ1-6	-	-	TRBV7-2	CASRPYNSPLHF	TGTGCCAGCAGGCCTTATAATTCACCCCTCCACTTT
TRBJ2-5	-	TRBD2	TRBV4-1	CASSLGLAGPVAQETQYF	TGCGCCAGCAGCCTTGGACTAGCGGGGCCAGTAGCCCAAGAGACCCAGTACTTC
TRBJ1-1	-	-	TRBV29-1	CSVDRQGNTEAFF	TGCAGCGTTGACAGGCAGGGGAACACTGAAGCTTTCTTT
TRBJ2-6	once	-	TRBV5-5	CASSPIANVLTF	TGTGCCAGCAGCCCGATAGCCAACGTCCTGACTTTC
TRBJ2-2	few	-	TRBV11-1	CASSPRDWNTGELFF	TGTGCCAGCAGCCCCCGGGACTGGAACACCGGGGAGCTGTTTTTT
TRBJ2-7	few	-	TRBV7-6	CASSLGALATEGQYF	TGTGCCAGCAGCTTAGGAGCTCTAGCGACCGAGGGGCAGTACTTC
TRBJ1-5	few	-	TRBV30	CAGESSDHNQPQHF	TGTGCCGGCGAGAGTTCGGACCACAATCAGCCCCAGCATTTT
TRBJ2-2	-	-	TRBV29-1	CSVFGLTGELFF	TGCAGCGTTTTTGGGCTCACCGGGGAGCTGTTTTTT
TRBJ2-1	-	TRBD2	TRBV27	CASSLSPIAGGLDNEQFF	TGTGCCAGCAGTTTATCCCCTATAGCGGGGGGTCTGGACAATGAGCAGTTCTTC
TRBJ2-7	-	TRBD1	TRBV6-1	CASIPKTGAREQYF	TGTGCCAGCATCCCTAAGACAGGGGCGCGCGAGCAGTACTTC
TRBJ2-7	-	-	TRBV4-2	CASSQDSLGYEQYF	TGTGCCAGCAGCCAGGACTCGCTTGGGTACGAGCAGTACTTC
TRBJ2-6	-	TRBD1	TRBV30	CASDRAGANVLTF	TGTGCCTCGGACAGGGCCGGGGCCAACGTCCTGACTTTC
TRBJ1-1	few	-	TRBV12-3/TRBV12-4	CASKIGIGVNTEAFF	TGTGCCAGCAAAATAGGCATAGGGGTAAACACTGAAGCTTTCTTT
TRBJ2-3	few	-	TRBV18	CASSHAREPTDTQYF	TGTGCCAGCTCCCACGCGAGGGAACCCACAGATACGCAGTATTTT
TRBJ1-1	-	-	TRBV14	CASSLLPGREKNTEAFF	TGTGCCAGCAGCCTTCTCCCGGGAAGGGAAAAGAACACTGAAGCTTTCTTT
TRBJ2-4	-	TRBD2	TRBV20-1	CCARPSGAAWPLAKNIQYF	TGCTGTGCTAGACCTAGCGGAGCTGCCTGGCCTCTAGCCAAAAACATTCAGTACTTC
TRBJ1-2	-	-	TRBV29-1	CSVQTVRGYTF	TGCAGCGTTCAGACAGTACGGGGCTACACCTTC
TRBJ1-2	-	-	TRBV2	CASRSDDYGYTF	TGTGCCAGCAGATCGGACGACTATGGCTACACCTTC
TRBJ2-3	few	TRBD2	TRBV5-5	CASSTPRAGGADTQYF	TGTGCCAGCAGCACCCCTCGAGCGGGGGGGGCAGATACGCAGTATTTT
TRBJ2-5	few	-	TRBV7-9	CASSLYNGEETQYF	TGTGCCAGCAGCTTATATAACGGAGAAGAGACCCAGTACTTC
TRBJ1-3	few	TRBD1	TRBV12-3/TRBV12-4	CASSSQGRAGNTIYF	TGTGCCAGCAGTTCACAGGGGAGGGCTGGAAACACCATATATTTT
TRBJ1-1	few	-	TRBV7-2	CASSFGTVMNTEAFF	TGTGCCAGCAGCTTTGGGACCGTGATGAACACTGAAGCTTTCTTT
TRBJ2-2	few	-	TRBV29-1	CSGETAWGGELFF	TGCAGCGGAGAGACAGCCTGGGGCGGGGAGCTGTTTTTT
TRBJ1-5	many	-	TRBV12-3/TRBV12-4	CASSLGNQPQHF	TGTGCCAGCAGTTTGGGCAATCAGCCCCAGCATTTT